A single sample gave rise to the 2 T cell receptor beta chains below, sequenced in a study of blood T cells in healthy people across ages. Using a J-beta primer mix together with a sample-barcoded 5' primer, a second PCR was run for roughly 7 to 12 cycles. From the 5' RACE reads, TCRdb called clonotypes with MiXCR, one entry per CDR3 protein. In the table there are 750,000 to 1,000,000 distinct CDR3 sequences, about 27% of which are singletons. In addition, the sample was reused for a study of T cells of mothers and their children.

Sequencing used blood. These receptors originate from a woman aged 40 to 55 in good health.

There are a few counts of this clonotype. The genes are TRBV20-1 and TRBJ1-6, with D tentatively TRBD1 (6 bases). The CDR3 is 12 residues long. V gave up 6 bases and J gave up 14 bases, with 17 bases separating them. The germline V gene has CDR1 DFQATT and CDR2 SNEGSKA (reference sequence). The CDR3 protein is CSAPGGGRSLHF. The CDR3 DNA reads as TGCAGTGCCCCGGGGGGGGGGCGATCCCTCCACTTT.

The DNA for the CDR3 is TGCGCCAGCAGCTTGGACCCATCGGCCGGGGAGCTGTTTTTT. Amino acids: CASSLDPSAGELFF. The V call is TRBV5-1, the J call TRBJ2-2, with D unclear. Germline CDR1 SGHRS, CDR2 YFSETQ. This CDR3 has 14 amino acids. The ends were cut back, 0 bases at V and 6 bases at J, with 9 bases in the middle.